This T cell receptor (beta chain) is from a study of T-cell reconstitution after alpha-beta-depleted transplantation in children. V shed 5 bases and J 6 bases; nucleotides not matched to a gene: 9. CDR3 size: 15 residues. This clonotype was observed many times. Library preparation (for TCRbeta) was performed with unique molecular identifiers. TCRdb fed the PCR reads into MiXCR, producing one record per CDR3 protein. The sample consists of about 360,000 distinct CDR3 sequences, 13% of them appearing once. Sequencing used PBMCs, obtained from the stem cell graft. This sequence originates from a human donor who donated a stem cell graft to a child with Fanconi anemia. This chain connects TRBV12-3 or TRBV12-4 to TRBJ2-3; 9 nucleotides line up with TRBD1. CDR3 residues: CASSLGTGQFDTQYF. Here the CDR3 DNA reads TGTGCCAGCAGTCTCGGGACAGGGCAATTTGATACGCAGTATTTT.